Listed below are T cell receptor beta chains from one sample, sequenced in a study of beta chain features in type 1 diabetes. Method: immunoSEQ multiplex PCR; TCRdb's copy keeps in-frame clones and lacks some. The sample lists about 360,000 clones; around an eighth were seen once. The sequencing input was naive CD4+ T cells from blood. These receptor sequences come from a man aged 18 to 30 in good health. Each CDR3 is given with its conserved first and last residue. Each record gives: J gene, V gene, D gene, clone size, CDR3 DNA, CDR3 protein. A D gene is named only where the DNA matches it firmly. Some rows mark clone size as missing; the rest say once, few, many or name a class of expanded clone.

j_gene: TRBJ1-2
v_gene: TRBV5-1
d_gene: TRBD1
abundance: -
CDR3nt: TGCGCCAGCAGCCCCCGGACAGGGATGTATGGCTACACCTTC
CDR3aa: CASSPRTGMYGYTF

j_gene: TRBJ2-5
v_gene: TRBV5-1
d_gene: -
abundance: -
CDR3nt: TGCGCCAGCAGCTTGGAATACGGGGAGACCCAGTACTTC
CDR3aa: CASSLEYGETQYF

j_gene: TRBJ2-2
v_gene: TRBV30
d_gene: -
abundance: -
CDR3nt: TGTGCCTGGAGTGTCCTATTAAGAACCGGGGAGCTGTTTTTT
CDR3aa: CAWSVLLRTGELFF

j_gene: TRBJ2-2
v_gene: TRBV5-1
d_gene: TRBD2
abundance: few
CDR3nt: TGCGCCAGCAGCTTGGGACTAGCTACCGGGGAGCTGTTTTTT
CDR3aa: CASSLGLATGELFF

j_gene: TRBJ2-3
v_gene: TRBV6-5
d_gene: TRBD1
abundance: few
CDR3nt: TGTGCCAGCAGTGGGGACAGTATAACGCAGTATTTT
CDR3aa: CASSGDSITQYF

j_gene: TRBJ2-7
v_gene: TRBV7-9
d_gene: TRBD1
abundance: -
CDR3nt: TGTGCCAGCAGCTTATATTCAGGGACAGGGGAGTTCGAGCAGTACTTC
CDR3aa: CASSLYSGTGEFEQYF

j_gene: TRBJ2-1
v_gene: TRBV7-8
d_gene: TRBD2
abundance: few
CDR3nt: TGTGCCAGCAGCTTCCAGCGGGGTTTTGCCAATGAGCAGTTCTTC
CDR3aa: CASSFQRGFANEQFF

j_gene: TRBJ2-7
v_gene: TRBV7-9
d_gene: -
abundance: -
CDR3nt: TGTGCCAGCAGCCAATCCGGGGACTCCTACGAGCAGTACTTC
CDR3aa: CASSQSGDSYEQYF

j_gene: TRBJ2-3
v_gene: TRBV29-1
d_gene: TRBD2
abundance: -
CDR3nt: TGCAGCACTGACAGCGGGGACCGGGGGAGCACGCAGTATTTT
CDR3aa: CSTDSGDRGSTQYF

j_gene: TRBJ1-6
v_gene: TRBV4-1
d_gene: TRBD1
abundance: -
CDR3nt: TGCGCCAGCAGCCAAGCTCCCGGGACAGGTGGTAATTCACCCCTCCACTTT
CDR3aa: CASSQAPGTGGNSPLHF

j_gene: TRBJ2-7
v_gene: TRBV6-5
d_gene: -
abundance: -
CDR3nt: TGTGCCAGCAGTTATAGTACAGGGAGCTCCTACGAGCAGTACTTC
CDR3aa: CASSYSTGSSYEQYF

j_gene: TRBJ2-7
v_gene: TRBV28
d_gene: -
abundance: many
CDR3nt: TGTGCCAGCAGTGCCACGGGGATGCAGTACTTC
CDR3aa: CASSATGMQYF

j_gene: TRBJ2-7
v_gene: TRBV28
d_gene: -
abundance: few
CDR3nt: TGTGCCAGCAGTTTGCCCGGAGGGCTCTCCTACGAGCAGTACTTC
CDR3aa: CASSLPGGLSYEQYF

j_gene: TRBJ2-5
v_gene: TRBV9
d_gene: -
abundance: -
CDR3nt: TGTGCCAGCAGCGTATTGAGCGGCTTTCAAGAGACCCAGTACTTC
CDR3aa: CASSVLSGFQETQYF

j_gene: TRBJ1-2
v_gene: TRBV30
d_gene: TRBD1
abundance: few
CDR3nt: TGTGCCTGGAGTGTGCCCGGGACAGAATATGGCTACACCTTC
CDR3aa: CAWSVPGTEYGYTF

j_gene: TRBJ2-7
v_gene: TRBV5-4
d_gene: TRBD2
abundance: few
CDR3nt: TGTGCCAGCAGCCGAGCCAGCGGGGGCCTCTCCTACGAGCAGTACTTC
CDR3aa: CASSRASGGLSYEQYF

j_gene: TRBJ2-5
v_gene: TRBV6-1
d_gene: TRBD1
abundance: -
CDR3nt: TGTGCCAGCAGTGAATTGGGACAGGGGTCCGTTTCGAACTTC
CDR3aa: CASSELGQGSVSNF

j_gene: TRBJ1-6
v_gene: TRBV30
d_gene: -
abundance: -
CDR3nt: TGTGCCTGGAGCGCGGGTGGAGCGGGTAATTCACCCCTCCACTTT
CDR3aa: CAWSAGGAGNSPLHF

j_gene: TRBJ1-2
v_gene: TRBV7-8
d_gene: TRBD1
abundance: -
CDR3nt: TGTGCCAGCAGCTCCGCGGGACAGCACTATGGCTACACCTTC
CDR3aa: CASSSAGQHYGYTF

j_gene: TRBJ2-5
v_gene: TRBV29-1
d_gene: TRBD1
abundance: few
CDR3nt: TGCAGCGTTGAAGGGGACAGGGCTTTGGAGACCCAGTACTTC
CDR3aa: CSVEGDRALETQYF

j_gene: TRBJ2-7
v_gene: TRBV5-1
d_gene: -
abundance: -
CDR3nt: TGCGCCAGCAGCTCCCTTGGGGGGGGCTCCCTCTACGAGCAGTACTTC
CDR3aa: CASSSLGGGSLYEQYF

j_gene: TRBJ2-7
v_gene: TRBV7-2
d_gene: TRBD1
abundance: few
CDR3nt: TGTGCCAGCAGCTTGAGGACAGGGGAATACGAGCAGTACTTC
CDR3aa: CASSLRTGEYEQYF

j_gene: TRBJ1-3
v_gene: TRBV7-9
d_gene: -
abundance: -
CDR3nt: TGTGCCAGCAGCCGCGTCGGGTTAAACACCATATATTTT
CDR3aa: CASSRVGLNTIYF

j_gene: TRBJ2-1
v_gene: TRBV29-1
d_gene: TRBD2
abundance: few
CDR3nt: TGCAGCGCCGGACTAGCGGACAATGAGCAGTTCTTC
CDR3aa: CSAGLADNEQFF

j_gene: TRBJ1-2
v_gene: TRBV6-6
d_gene: -
abundance: few
CDR3nt: TGTGCCAGCAGTTATACGTCCAGGGAGGATGGCTACACCTTC
CDR3aa: CASSYTSREDGYTF

j_gene: TRBJ2-1
v_gene: TRBV7-3
d_gene: -
abundance: -
CDR3nt: TGTGCCAGCAGCTTAGGGCTAGCGAGAAGTGAGCAGTTCTTC
CDR3aa: CASSLGLARSEQFF

j_gene: TRBJ1-5
v_gene: TRBV2
d_gene: -
abundance: -
CDR3nt: TGTGCCAGCAGTGAATACGGGGTAGGCCAGCCCCAGCATTTT
CDR3aa: CASSEYGVGQPQHF

j_gene: TRBJ1-6
v_gene: TRBV19
d_gene: TRBD1
abundance: few
CDR3nt: TGTGCCAGCGTACCGGGACAGGGCAATTCACCCCTCCACTTT
CDR3aa: CASVPGQGNSPLHF

j_gene: TRBJ1-2
v_gene: TRBV6-5
d_gene: -
abundance: few
CDR3nt: TGTGCCAGCAGACAACCGCGGGGGAGCTATGGCTACACCTTC
CDR3aa: CASRQPRGSYGYTF

j_gene: TRBJ1-1
v_gene: TRBV7-3
d_gene: -
abundance: -
CDR3nt: TGTGCCAGCAGCTTAAACAGGGCCGGTCAGGCTTTCTTT
CDR3aa: CASSLNRAGQAFF

j_gene: TRBJ2-2
v_gene: TRBV9
d_gene: -
abundance: -
CDR3nt: TGTGCCAGCAGCCCTGACACGAACACCGGGGAGCTGTTTTTT
CDR3aa: CASSPDTNTGELFF

j_gene: TRBJ2-7
v_gene: TRBV7-2
d_gene: -
abundance: few
CDR3nt: TGTGCCAGCAGCTTAAATCTGGGACGGGGGTACGAGCAGTACTTC
CDR3aa: CASSLNLGRGYEQYF

j_gene: TRBJ2-3
v_gene: TRBV7-2
d_gene: TRBD2
abundance: -
CDR3nt: TGTGCCAGCAGCTTAGTGGGACTAGGGTTGGCAGATACGCAGTATTTT
CDR3aa: CASSLVGLGLADTQYF

j_gene: TRBJ1-2
v_gene: TRBV7-9
d_gene: -
abundance: many
CDR3nt: TGTGCCAGCAGCTTCCAGGGGAACTATGGCTACACCTTC
CDR3aa: CASSFQGNYGYTF

j_gene: TRBJ1-1
v_gene: TRBV6-6
d_gene: -
abundance: few
CDR3nt: TGTGCCAGCAGTCCGGGGGGGATGAACACTGAAGCTTTCTTT
CDR3aa: CASSPGGMNTEAFF

j_gene: TRBJ1-3
v_gene: TRBV7-3
d_gene: -
abundance: few
CDR3nt: TGTGCCAGCAGCTTTACCGGGACATCCGGAAACACCATATATTTT
CDR3aa: CASSFTGTSGNTIYF

j_gene: TRBJ1-2
v_gene: TRBV28
d_gene: -
abundance: few
CDR3nt: TGTGCCAGCAGCCCAGGGTACCATGGCTACACCTTC
CDR3aa: CASSPGYHGYTF

j_gene: TRBJ2-7
v_gene: TRBV28
d_gene: TRBD2
abundance: -
CDR3nt: TGTGCCAGCAGGTATAGCGGGAGTCCATCCTACGAGCAGTACTTC
CDR3aa: CASRYSGSPSYEQYF

j_gene: TRBJ1-5
v_gene: TRBV19
d_gene: TRBD1
abundance: -
CDR3nt: TGTGCCAGTGGGGACAGATATCAGCCCCAGCATTTT
CDR3aa: CASGDRYQPQHF

j_gene: TRBJ2-3
v_gene: TRBV4-3
d_gene: TRBD2
abundance: few
CDR3nt: TGCGCCAGCAGCCAAGATCTAGCGGGAGTGACAGATACGCAGTATTTT
CDR3aa: CASSQDLAGVTDTQYF

j_gene: TRBJ2-1
v_gene: TRBV7-9
d_gene: -
abundance: few
CDR3nt: TGTGCCAGCAGCTTAGCCGTTTACAATGAGCAGTTCTTC
CDR3aa: CASSLAVYNEQFF

j_gene: TRBJ2-7
v_gene: TRBV6-6
d_gene: -
abundance: -
CDR3nt: TGTGCCAGCAGTGGCGGACAGTCCTACGAGCAGTACTTC
CDR3aa: CASSGGQSYEQYF

j_gene: TRBJ2-7
v_gene: TRBV28
d_gene: TRBD2
abundance: -
CDR3nt: TGTGCCAGCAGTTTACATACTAGCGGCTCCTACGAGCAGTACTTC
CDR3aa: CASSLHTSGSYEQYF

j_gene: TRBJ2-1
v_gene: TRBV5-4
d_gene: TRBD2
abundance: few
CDR3nt: TGTGCCAGCAGCCTCCTTAGCGGGGAAAACTACAATGAGCAGTTCTTC
CDR3aa: CASSLLSGENYNEQFF

j_gene: TRBJ2-5
v_gene: TRBV28
d_gene: -
abundance: few
CDR3nt: TGTGCCAGCAGTTTAGTTCAATTAGAGACCCAGTACTTC
CDR3aa: CASSLVQLETQYF

j_gene: TRBJ2-7
v_gene: TRBV2
d_gene: -
abundance: -
CDR3nt: TGTGCCAGCAGTGTGGAGGTTAACTACGAGCAGTACTTC
CDR3aa: CASSVEVNYEQYF

j_gene: TRBJ1-2
v_gene: TRBV11-1
d_gene: -
abundance: few
CDR3nt: TGTGCCAGCAGCTATAACCTCGACAGGCAATCTCATGGCTACACCTTC
CDR3aa: CASSYNLDRQSHGYTF

j_gene: TRBJ2-7
v_gene: TRBV7-8
d_gene: -
abundance: few
CDR3nt: TGTGCCAGCAGCTTAGCGGGACTCTCCTACGAGCAGTACTTC
CDR3aa: CASSLAGLSYEQYF

j_gene: TRBJ2-3
v_gene: TRBV30
d_gene: TRBD2
abundance: once
CDR3nt: TGTGCCTGGAGGAGAGGGACTATCACAGATAGTCAGTATTTT
CDR3aa: CAWRRGTITDSQYF

j_gene: TRBJ1-2
v_gene: TRBV2
d_gene: -
abundance: -
CDR3nt: TGTGCCAGCAGGGAAGTTGGCTTTAACTATGGCTACACCTTC
CDR3aa: CASREVGFNYGYTF

j_gene: TRBJ1-2
v_gene: TRBV18
d_gene: TRBD1
abundance: -
CDR3nt: TGTGCCAGCTCACCACCGAGACAGGGATCTAGTAACTATGGCTACACCTTC
CDR3aa: CASSPPRQGSSNYGYTF

j_gene: TRBJ2-5
v_gene: TRBV7-7
d_gene: -
abundance: -
CDR3nt: TGTGCTAGCAGCTTAGAACGGGAGGAGACCCAGTACTTC
CDR3aa: CASSLEREETQYF

j_gene: TRBJ2-2
v_gene: TRBV4-3
d_gene: -
abundance: -
CDR3nt: TGCGCCAGCAGCCAAATCGTGAGGGTAGGGGGGGAGCTGTTTTTT
CDR3aa: CASSQIVRVGGELFF